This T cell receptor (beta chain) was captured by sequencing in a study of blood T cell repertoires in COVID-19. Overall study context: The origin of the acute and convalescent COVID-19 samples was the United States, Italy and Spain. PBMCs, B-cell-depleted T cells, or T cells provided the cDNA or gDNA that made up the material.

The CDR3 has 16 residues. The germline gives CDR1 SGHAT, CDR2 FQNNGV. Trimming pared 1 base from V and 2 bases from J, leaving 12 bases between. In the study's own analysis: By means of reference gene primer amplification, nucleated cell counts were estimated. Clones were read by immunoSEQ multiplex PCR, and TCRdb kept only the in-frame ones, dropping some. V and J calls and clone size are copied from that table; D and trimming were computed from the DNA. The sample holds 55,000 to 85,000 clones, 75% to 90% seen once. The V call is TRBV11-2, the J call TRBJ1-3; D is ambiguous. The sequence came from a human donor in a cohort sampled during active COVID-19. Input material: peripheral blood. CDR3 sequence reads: CASSLGVLPAGNTIYF. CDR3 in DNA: TGTGCCAGCAGCTTAGGTGTACTCCCCGCTGGAAACACCATATATTTT.